These T cell receptor beta chains were read from a single sample in a study of shared clonotypes between healthy human individuals. Sequencing used immunoSEQ multiplex PCR; TCRdb keeps in-frame clones, though not all of them. The sample contains 1.5 million to 2.5 million clones, approximately 95% of which appear only once. The specimen sequenced was naive CD8+ T cells sorted from blood. All receptors derive from a young man in good health. Both conserved end residues are part of each CDR3. The D gene is left open where the match is weak. Rows give clone size only sometimes, using once, few, many, or a class for an expanded clone.

J gene,D gene,clone size,V gene,CDR3 DNA,CDR3 protein
TRBJ2-7,-,-,TRBV28,TGTGCCAGCAGTCACCGGGACCACTCCTACGAGCAGTACTTC,CASSHRDHSYEQYF
TRBJ2-3,TRBD2,-,TRBV4-3,TGCGCCAGCAGCCAAGAAGGAGGCGGGAGTGGCACAGATACGCAGTATTTT,CASSQEGGGSGTDTQYF
TRBJ2-7,TRBD1,-,TRBV6-1,TGTGCCAGCACCGCGACAGGGGACTCCTACGAGCAGTACTTC,CASTATGDSYEQYF
TRBJ2-2,-,few,TRBV30,TGTGCCTGGAGGGCGGACTTCACCGGGGAGCTGTTTTTT,CAWRADFTGELFF
TRBJ2-3,-,-,TRBV5-1,TGCGCCAGCAGCTTGGACCCGGGAGATGGGGATACGCAGTATTTT,CASSLDPGDGDTQYF
TRBJ2-7,-,-,TRBV4-1,TGCGCCAGCAGCCAAGTAATAGGCACGACCTACGAGCAGTACTTC,CASSQVIGTTYEQYF
TRBJ1-2,-,-,TRBV11-2,TGTGCCAGCAGCTTAGGGGGAGGGGTTAGTGGCTACACCTTC,CASSLGGGVSGYTF
TRBJ2-5,-,-,TRBV5-1,TGCGCCAGCAGCCCGTTTGGGGAGACCCAGTACTTC,CASSPFGETQYF
TRBJ2-2,-,-,TRBV7-9,TGTGCCAGCAGCTTAGCTCTGAGCACCGGGGAGCTGTTTTTT,CASSLALSTGELFF
TRBJ2-3,-,-,TRBV5-1,TGCGCCAGCAGCCTCAACTACGGCACAGATACGCAGTATTTT,CASSLNYGTDTQYF
TRBJ2-3,TRBD1,-,TRBV29-1,TGCAGCGTTAAAGGGACAGGTAGCACAGATACGCAGTATTTT,CSVKGTGSTDTQYF
TRBJ1-4,-,-,TRBV30,TGTGCCTGGGATTCGGCAGGGTTTGGTGAAAAACTGTTTTTT,CAWDSAGFGEKLFF
TRBJ2-1,-,-,TRBV4-1,TGCGCCAGCAGCCAAGCTGGGGGCGATGAGCAGTTCTTC,CASSQAGGDEQFF
TRBJ1-2,-,-,TRBV2,TGTGCCAGCAGTGACGGGGACGGAGCCTATGGCTACACCTTC,CASSDGDGAYGYTF
TRBJ2-7,-,-,TRBV5-1,TGCGCCAGCAGCGTCGGGGCAGGGGCCTACGAGCAGTACTTC,CASSVGAGAYEQYF
TRBJ1-2,TRBD1,few,TRBV6-5,TGTGCCAGCAGTTACTCACTACAGGGGAATGGCTACACCTTC,CASSYSLQGNGYTF
TRBJ2-7,TRBD2,-,TRBV5-6,TGTGCCAGCAGCTCGGGGGGGAGCTCCTACGAGCAGTACTTC,CASSSGGSSYEQYF
TRBJ2-5,TRBD1,-,TRBV15,TGTGCCACCAGCAGCTGGGACAGCCAAGAGACCCAGTACTTC,CATSSWDSQETQYF
TRBJ2-1,-,few,TRBV10-1,TGCGCCAGCAGTGAGTCTGTTCCCCACAGGGAGGATGAGCAGTTCTTC,CASSESVPHREDEQFF
TRBJ2-5,TRBD1,-,TRBV5-4,TGTGCCACTTTGGGACAGGGGGCAGAGACCCAGTACTTC,CATLGQGAETQYF
TRBJ2-1,TRBD2,-,TRBV11-2,TGTGCCAGCAGCTCCCCCATGGGACTAATCAACAATGAGCAGTTCTTC,CASSSPMGLINNEQFF
TRBJ1-4,TRBD1,-,TRBV5-1,TGCGCCAGCAGCTACCGGGACAGGGAAGGAGAAAAACTGTTTTTT,CASSYRDREGEKLFF
TRBJ1-2,TRBD1,few,TRBV6-5,TGTGCCAGCACTACTTTCGGACAGGGCTATGGCTACACCTTC,CASTTFGQGYGYTF
TRBJ2-2,-,-,TRBV27,TGTGCCAGCAGTCACTTTGGGGTGCCCGGGGAGCTGTTTTTT,CASSHFGVPGELFF
TRBJ2-3,-,-,TRBV5-6,TGTGCCAGCAGCTTGGCAAGGGGCTCTTCTAGCACAGATACGCAGTATTTT,CASSLARGSSSTDTQYF
TRBJ2-1,-,-,TRBV30,TGTGCCTGGAGTGAGCCAAATGAGCAGTTCTTC,CAWSEPNEQFF
TRBJ1-4,-,-,TRBV5-4,TGTGCCAGCAGCTTGGTTCCCACAACTAATGAAAAACTGTTTTTT,CASSLVPTTNEKLFF
TRBJ2-1,-,-,TRBV7-2,TGTGCCAGCAGCTCAGGGCCCCCCTACAATGAGCAGTTCTTC,CASSSGPPYNEQFF